These 17 T cell receptor beta chains were all obtained from the same sample, sequenced in a study of blood T cell repertoires in COVID-19. Assay: immunoSEQ multiplex PCR; the TCRdb copy retains only in-frame clones and omits some. The sample carries more than 150,000 clones, 78% recorded once. Sample: PBMCs or T cells enriched from blood (not recorded which). These receptor sequences come from a woman between 50 and 59 years old who had recovered from COVID-19.

V usage is TRBV28 and J usage is TRBJ1-6, with 9 bases aligning to TRBD1. Germline CDR1 reads MDHEN; CDR2 reads SYDVKM. The CDR3 has 13 amino acids. Trimming cost V 6 bases and J 10 bases; bases outside gene matches: 4. The CDR3 region is CASRPGQGSPLHF. The CDR3, as DNA: TGTGCCAGCAGACCGGGACAGGGCTCACCCCTCCACTTT.

The chain joins TRBV7-9 to TRBJ1-2; D may be TRBD1 (5 bases). The CDR3 has 13 residues. CDR1 and CDR2 from the germline V gene are SEHNR and FQNEAQ (reference sequence). V was clipped by 5 bases and J by 8 bases, with 15 bases between them. Here the CDR3 reads CASSPHGGGGYTF. The DNA for the CDR3 is TGTGCCAGCAGCCCCCATGGGGGAGGCGGCTACACCTTC.

CDR3 nucleotides: TGCGCCAGCAGCCAGGTCAGTGCCGGGGCCAACGTCCTGACTTTC. Amino acids: CASSQVSAGANVLTF. The chain recombines TRBV4-3 with TRBJ2-6; D gene unclear. Trimming took 3 bases from V and 4 from J, leaving 10 bases between them. The germline gives CDR1 LGHNA, CDR2 YSLEER. The CDR3 is made up of 15 amino acids.

The chain links TRBV19 to TRBJ2-3; D ambiguous. Germline CDR1 LNHDA, CDR2 SQIVND (reference sequence). The CDR3 is 19 residues long. Trimming shortened V by 5 bases and J by 0 bases, and 24 bases separated the two germline ends. CDR3 in amino acids: CASSPQSPYYAASTDTQYF. CDR3 DNA sequence: TGTGCCAGTAGTCCCCAATCGCCATACTACGCGGCTAGCACAGATACGCAGTATTTT.

Here the CDR3 reads CASRDGQTLVSYGYTF. CDR3 DNA sequence: TGCGCCAGCAGGGACGGACAGACGTTAGTTAGCTATGGCTACACCTTC. The rearrangement joins TRBV5-1 to TRBJ1-2, with a tentative D call TRBD1 (6 bases). Trimming removed 5 bases from V and 4 bases from J, with 21 bases in between. CDR1 and CDR2 from the germline V gene are SGHRS and YFSETQ. There are 16 residues in the CDR3. Full variable domain (outside the CDR3, taken from reference TRBV5-1 and TRBJ1-2): KAGVTQTPRYLIKTRGQQVTLSCSPISGHRSVSWYQQTPGQGLQFLFEYFSETQRNKGNFPGRFSGRQFSNSRSEMNVSTLELGDSALYLCASRDGQTLVSYGYTFGSGTRLTVV.

The genes are TRBV10-3 and TRBJ1-1, with TRBD1 identical over 7 bases. Germline-derived CDR1 and CDR2 are ENHRY and SYGVKD. V dropped 0 bases and J dropped 7; count of bases not matched to a gene: 14. This CDR3 is 17 amino acids long. In nucleotides, the CDR3 is TGTGCCATCAGTGAGTCCCTAATAACAGGGGAGTCTAATGAAGCTTTCTTT. This gives the protein CAISESLITGESNEAFF.

The chain carries TRBV5-1 and TRBJ2-2; the D gene is possibly TRBD1 (5 bases). V lost 4 bases, J lost 0 bases, and 10 bases lay in between. Germline V gene sequence: CDR1 SGHRS, CDR2 YFSETQ. The CDR3 spans 15 residues. In DNA form, the CDR3 reads TGCGCCAGCAGCCTCCGACAGTCGAACACCGGGGAGCTGTTTTTT. Its protein product is CASSLRQSNTGELFF.

The chain couples TRBV27 to TRBJ1-2; 7 nucleotides align to TRBD1. The CDR3 is 13 residues long. With 5 bases clipped from V and 6 bases from J, the junction kept 6 bases outside the gene matches. CDR1 and CDR2 from the germline V gene are MNHEY and SMNVEV (reference sequence). Here the CDR3 DNA reads TGTGCCAGCAGTCCCCGACAGGGCAATGGCTACACCTTC. Amino acid sequence: CASSPRQGNGYTF.

The rearrangement joins TRBV20-1 to TRBJ1-5, with 11 bases that match TRBD1. The ends lost 3 bases at V and 8 bases at J; junction bases unmatched: 9. The germline gives CDR1 DFQATT, CDR2 SNEGSKA (reference sequence). The CDR3 extends over 15 amino acids. In nucleotides, the CDR3 is TGCAGTGCTAGTCACCGGGACAGGGGGTTTGAGCCCCAGCATTTT. Amino acid sequence: CSASHRDRGFEPQHF.

The V gene is TRBV28, the J gene TRBJ1-1; TRBD1 aligns across 8 bases. The CDR3 has 15 residues. The junction had 4 bases not matched to a gene; V was cut back by 4 bases and J by 0 bases. Germline V CDR1 and CDR2: MDHEN, SYDVKM. The CDR3 here is CASSYRGEMNTEAFF. In DNA, the CDR3 is TGTGCCAGCAGTTACAGGGGGGAGATGAACACTGAAGCTTTCTTT.

The CDR3 spells CASSFLHNRVAKNIQYF. The CDR3 DNA reads TGTGCCAGCAGTTTTCTACATAACAGGGTCGCCAAAAACATTCAGTACTTC. J is TRBJ2-4 and V is TRBV2, with a possible D match to TRBD1 (6 bases). This CDR3 contains 17 residues. V was trimmed by 5 bases and J by 1 base, leaving 18 bases between them. Germline V gene sequence: CDR1 SNHLY, CDR2 FYNNEI.

This clone was recorded only once. The genes are TRBV6-2 or TRBV6-3 and TRBJ1-1; D not certain. The CDR3 consists of 15 residues. Germline V CDR1 and CDR2: MNHEY, SVGEGT. Between the trimmed V and J ends, which lost 2 bases and 1 base, there was a span of 11 bases. CDR3 loop: CASSYRGVWNTEAFF. The CDR3 nucleotides read TGTGCCAGCAGTTACCGCGGGGTCTGGAACACTGAAGCTTTCTTT.

This clone was detected only once. The V and J genes are TRBV18 and TRBJ1-2, with 8 positions matching TRBD1. The V and J ends lost 3 bases and 5 bases, in that order; junction bases with no gene match: 5. The CDR3 runs 14 residues. Per the germline V gene, CDR1 is KGHSH and CDR2 is LQKENI. The DNA for the CDR3 is TGTGCCAGCTCACCCTTGGACAGGGATTATGGCTACACCTTC. This gives the protein CASSPLDRDYGYTF.

The V and J genes are TRBV5-1 and TRBJ1-4, with TRBD1 matching 8 bases. In germline, CDR1 is SGHRS, CDR2 YFSETQ. The V and J ends lost 6 bases and 7 bases, in that order; junction bases with no gene match: 11. This CDR3 region has 15 residues. The CDR3 is CASNVAGTGSEKLFF. The DNA of the CDR3 is TGCGCCAGCAATGTCGCCGGGACAGGAAGTGAAAAACTGTTTTTT.

The J gene is TRBJ1-2, the V gene TRBV19; 9 positions match TRBD1. CDR1 and CDR2 from the germline V gene are LNHDA and SQIVND (reference sequence). V lost 7 bases to trimming and J lost 2 bases; unmatched junction nucleotides: 8. The CDR3 is 15 residues long. CDR3 sequence: CASTPGTGLNYGYTF. The CDR3, as DNA: TGTGCCAGTACGCCCGGGACAGGGTTGAACTATGGCTACACCTTC.

This chain links TRBV2 with TRBJ2-3; 7 bases line up with TRBD1. This CDR3 is 16 amino acids long. V was pared by 6 bases and J by 2 bases, with 11 bases of the junction left unmatched. The germline CDR1 and CDR2 sequences are SNHLY and FYNNEI. CDR3 residues: CASSPGQKTITDTQYF. The CDR3 DNA reads TGTGCCAGCAGCCCGGGACAGAAAACAATCACAGATACGCAGTATTTT.

V is TRBV28 and J is TRBJ1-2; 8 bases fit TRBD1. This CDR3 is built from 15 residues. V lost 6 bases to trimming and J lost 0 bases; unmatched junction nucleotides: 6. Germline V gene lookup returns CDR1 MDHEN and CDR2 SYDVKM. The CDR3 nucleotides read TGTGCCAGCAGGCTTGGACAGGGAGCTAACTATGGCTACACCTTC. This encodes CASRLGQGANYGYTF.